These 3 T cell receptor beta chains originate from one sample sequenced in a study of blood T cell repertoires in COVID-19. Generated by immunoSEQ multiplex PCR, the TCRdb table keeps only in-frame clones and is missing some. The sample carries hundreds of thousands of clones, more than 70% recorded once. The specimen sequenced was peripheral blood. These receptors were collected from a woman aged 30 to 39 with COVID-19, enrolled during active disease.

This chain uses TRBV3-1 (or the pseudogene TRBV3-2) with TRBJ1-2; D remains unclear. This CDR3 region has 13 residues. Trimming left V 0 bases short and J 10 bases short, with 12 bases between. Germline values: CDR1 LGHDT, CDR2 YNNKEL (reference sequence). The CDR3 reads CASSQDRLSVYTF. In nucleotides, the CDR3 is TGTGCCAGCAGCCAAGACAGGTTGAGTGTCTACACCTTC.

The chain carries TRBV19 and TRBJ1-5; D is perhaps TRBD1 (6 bases). CDR1 LNHDA and CDR2 SQIVND come from the germline V gene (reference sequence). CDR3 length: 18 residues. Trimming removed 5 bases at V and 0 bases at J, with 20 bases between. In nucleotides, the CDR3 is TGTGCCAGTAGTCAATATGGGGCAGGGGCCTATAGCAATCAGCCCCAGCATTTT. It yields the protein CASSQYGAGAYSNQPQHF.

This sequence joins TRBV18 and TRBJ2-3; D perhaps matches TRBD1 (5 bases). The CDR3 runs 16 residues. Germline V gene lookup returns CDR1 KGHSH and CDR2 LQKENI. V lost 2 bases and J lost 0, with 12 bases in between. Here the CDR3 DNA reads TGTGCCAGCTCACCATCGTCGACAGCTAGCACAGATACGCAGTATTTT. Protein sequence: CASSPSSTASTDTQYF.